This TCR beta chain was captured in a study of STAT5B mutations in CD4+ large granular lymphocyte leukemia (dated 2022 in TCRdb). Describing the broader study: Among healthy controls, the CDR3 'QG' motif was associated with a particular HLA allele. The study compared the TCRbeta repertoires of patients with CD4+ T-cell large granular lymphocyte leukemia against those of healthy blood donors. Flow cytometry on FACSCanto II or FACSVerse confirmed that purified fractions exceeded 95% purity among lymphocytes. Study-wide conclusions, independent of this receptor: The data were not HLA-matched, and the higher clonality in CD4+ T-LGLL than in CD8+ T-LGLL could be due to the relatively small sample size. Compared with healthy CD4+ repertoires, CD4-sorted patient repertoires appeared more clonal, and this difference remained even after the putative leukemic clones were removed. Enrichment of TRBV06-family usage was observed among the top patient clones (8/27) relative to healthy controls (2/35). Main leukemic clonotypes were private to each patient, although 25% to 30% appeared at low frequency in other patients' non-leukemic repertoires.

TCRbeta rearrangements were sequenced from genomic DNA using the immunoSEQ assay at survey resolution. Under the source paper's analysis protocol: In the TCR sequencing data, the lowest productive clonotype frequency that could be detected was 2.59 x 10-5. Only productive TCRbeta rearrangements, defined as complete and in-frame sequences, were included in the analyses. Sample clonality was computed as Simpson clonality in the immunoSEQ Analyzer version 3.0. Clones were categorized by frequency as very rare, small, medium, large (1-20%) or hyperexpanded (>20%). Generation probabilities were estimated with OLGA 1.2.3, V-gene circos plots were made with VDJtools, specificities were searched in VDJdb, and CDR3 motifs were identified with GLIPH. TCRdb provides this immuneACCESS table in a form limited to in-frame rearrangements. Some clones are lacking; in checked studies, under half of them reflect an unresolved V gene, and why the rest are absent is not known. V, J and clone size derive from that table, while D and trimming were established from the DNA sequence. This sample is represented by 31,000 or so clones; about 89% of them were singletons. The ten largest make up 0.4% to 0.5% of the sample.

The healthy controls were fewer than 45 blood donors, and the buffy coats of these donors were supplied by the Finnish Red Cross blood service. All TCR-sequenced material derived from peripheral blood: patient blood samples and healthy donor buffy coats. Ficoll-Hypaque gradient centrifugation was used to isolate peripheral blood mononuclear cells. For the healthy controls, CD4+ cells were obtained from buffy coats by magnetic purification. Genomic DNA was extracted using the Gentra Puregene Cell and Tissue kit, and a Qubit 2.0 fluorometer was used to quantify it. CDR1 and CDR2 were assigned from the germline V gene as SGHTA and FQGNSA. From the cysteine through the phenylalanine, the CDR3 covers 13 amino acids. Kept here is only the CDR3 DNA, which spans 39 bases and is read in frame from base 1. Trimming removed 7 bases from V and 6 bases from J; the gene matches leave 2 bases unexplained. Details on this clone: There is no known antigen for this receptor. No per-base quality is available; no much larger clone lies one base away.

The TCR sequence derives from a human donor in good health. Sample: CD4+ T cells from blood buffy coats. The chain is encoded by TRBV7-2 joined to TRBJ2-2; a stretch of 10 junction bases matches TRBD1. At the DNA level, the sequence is TGTGCCAGCACCGGACAGGGGGCCGGGGAGCTGTTTTTT. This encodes CASTGQGAGELFF.